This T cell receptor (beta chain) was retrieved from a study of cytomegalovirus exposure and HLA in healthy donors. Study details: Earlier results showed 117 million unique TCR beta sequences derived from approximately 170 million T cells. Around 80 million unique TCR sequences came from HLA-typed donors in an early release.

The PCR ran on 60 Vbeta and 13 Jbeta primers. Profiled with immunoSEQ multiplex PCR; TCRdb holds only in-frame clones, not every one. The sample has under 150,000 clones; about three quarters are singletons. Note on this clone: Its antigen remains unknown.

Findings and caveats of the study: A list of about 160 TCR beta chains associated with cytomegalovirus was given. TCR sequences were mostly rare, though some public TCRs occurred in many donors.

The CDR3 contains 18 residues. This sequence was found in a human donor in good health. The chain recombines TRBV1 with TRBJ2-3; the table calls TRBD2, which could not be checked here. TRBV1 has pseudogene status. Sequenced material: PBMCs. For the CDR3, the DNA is TGCACCAGCAGCCAAGAAAGAACAGGCGGGAGGTTCACAGATACGCAGTATTTT. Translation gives CTSSQERTGGRFTDTQYF.